This T cell receptor (beta chain) is drawn from a study of cytomegalovirus exposure and HLA in healthy donors. Trimming shortened V by 7 bases and J by 4 bases, and 19 bases separated the two germline ends. This CDR3 is 15 amino acids long. Per germline, CDR1 SGHNT and CDR2 YENEEA. PCR was performed using 60 Vbeta and 13 Jbeta primers. Using immunoSEQ multiplex PCR, the repertoire was profiled, and TCRdb retains in-frame clones only, with some absent. The sample yields about 83,000 clones, 65% to 75% seen once. V is TRBV11-3 and J is TRBJ2-5; possibly TRBD1 for D (6 bases). The sequence was obtained from a man aged 55 to 70 in good health and CMV-seronegative. Sequencing was carried out using PBMCs. The CDR3 nucleotides are TGTGCCAGCACCCCGGAGGAACAGGGACGAGAGACCCAGTACTTC. It yields the protein CASTPEEQGRETQYF. Full variable domain (outside the CDR3, taken from reference TRBV11-3 and TRBJ2-5): EAGVVQSPRYKIIEKKQPVAFWCNPISGHNTLYWYLQNLGQGPELLIRYENEEAVDDSQLPKDRFSAERLKGVDSTLKIQPAELGDSAVYLCASTPEEQGRETQYFGPGTRLLVL.